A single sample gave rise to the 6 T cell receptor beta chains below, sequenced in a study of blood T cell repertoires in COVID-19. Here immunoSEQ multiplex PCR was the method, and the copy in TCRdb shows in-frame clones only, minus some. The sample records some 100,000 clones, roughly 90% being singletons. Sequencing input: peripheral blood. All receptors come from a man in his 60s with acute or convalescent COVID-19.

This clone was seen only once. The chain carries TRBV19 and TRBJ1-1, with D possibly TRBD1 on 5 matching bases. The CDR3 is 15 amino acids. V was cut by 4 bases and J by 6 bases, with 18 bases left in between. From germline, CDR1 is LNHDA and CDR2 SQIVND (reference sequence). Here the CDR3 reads CASSNFRTPGPEAFF. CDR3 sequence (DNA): TGTGCCAGTAGTAATTTCCGGACACCCGGACCTGAAGCTTTCTTT.

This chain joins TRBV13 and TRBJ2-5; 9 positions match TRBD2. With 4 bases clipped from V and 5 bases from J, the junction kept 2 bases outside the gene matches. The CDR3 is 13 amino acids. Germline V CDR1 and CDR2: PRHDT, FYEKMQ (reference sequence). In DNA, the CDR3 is TGTGCCAGCAGCTCGCGGGAGGGGGAGACCCAGTACTTC. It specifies CASSSREGETQYF.

The CDR3 loop reads CASSLGQGGNQPQHF. The CDR3 DNA follows: TGCGCCAGCAGTTTAGGACAGGGAGGCAATCAGCCCCAGCATTTT. The V gene is TRBV5-1, the J gene TRBJ1-5; 8 nucleotides align to TRBD1. Looked up from germline, CDR1 is SGHRS and CDR2 is YFSETQ. V was pared by 5 bases and J by 2 bases, with 6 bases of the junction left unmatched. This CDR3 contains 15 residues.

In DNA form, the CDR3 reads TGTGCCACCCTTGAGCGGGAGGGCCGCGATACGCAGTATTTT. Translation: CATLEREGRDTQYF. V and J are TRBV2 and TRBJ2-3; 10 bases are a match to TRBD2. The CDR3 covers 14 residues. Germline values: CDR1 SNHLY, CDR2 FYNNEI. The V and J ends lost 10 bases and 6 bases, in that order; junction bases with no gene match: 10.

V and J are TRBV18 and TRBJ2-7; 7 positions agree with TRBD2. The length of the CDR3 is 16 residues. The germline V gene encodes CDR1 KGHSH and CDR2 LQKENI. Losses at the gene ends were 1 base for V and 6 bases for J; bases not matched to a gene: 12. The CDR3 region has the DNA TGTGCCAGCTCACCACTACGGAGCGGGAAGGGCTCCGAGCAGTACGTC. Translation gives CASSPLRSGKGSEQYV.

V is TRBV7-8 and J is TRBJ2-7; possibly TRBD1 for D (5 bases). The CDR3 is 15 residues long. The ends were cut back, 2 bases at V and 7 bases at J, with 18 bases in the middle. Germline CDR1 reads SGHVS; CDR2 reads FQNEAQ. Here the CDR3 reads CASSLRFGQGAEQYF. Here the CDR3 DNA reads TGTGCCAGCAGCTTACGTTTCGGGCAGGGCGCGGAGCAGTACTTC.